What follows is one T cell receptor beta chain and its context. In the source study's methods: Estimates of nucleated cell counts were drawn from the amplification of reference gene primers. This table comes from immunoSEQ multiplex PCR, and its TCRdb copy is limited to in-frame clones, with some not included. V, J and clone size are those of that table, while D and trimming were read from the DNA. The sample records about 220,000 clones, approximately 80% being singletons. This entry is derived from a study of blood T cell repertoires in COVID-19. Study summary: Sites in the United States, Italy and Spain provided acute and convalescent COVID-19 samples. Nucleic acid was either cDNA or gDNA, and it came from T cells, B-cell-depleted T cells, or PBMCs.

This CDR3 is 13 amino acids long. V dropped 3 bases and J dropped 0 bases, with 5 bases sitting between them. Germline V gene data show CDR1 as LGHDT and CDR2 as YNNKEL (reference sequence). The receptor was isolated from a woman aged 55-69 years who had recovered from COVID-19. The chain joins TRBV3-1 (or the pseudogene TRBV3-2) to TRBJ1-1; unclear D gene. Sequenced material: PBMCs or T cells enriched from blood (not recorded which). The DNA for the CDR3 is TGTGCCAGCAGCCAGACAATGAACACTGAAGCTTTCTTT. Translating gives CASSQTMNTEAFF.